The sample holds a few counts of the clone carrying this T cell receptor (beta chain). This sample is part of a study of T-cell reconstitution after alpha-beta-depleted transplantation in children. This CDR3 is 17 amino acids long. The V segment lost 5 bases and the J segment 4 bases; nucleotides outside the gene matches: 10. CDR1 and CDR2 from the germline V gene are SGHVS and FNYEAQ. Library preparation (for TCRbeta) was performed with unique molecular identifiers. Each CDR3 protein gets one entry after TCRdb re-called the PCR reads with MiXCR. The sample includes 450,000 to 600,000 distinct CDR3 sequences, 15% to 20% of them seen just once.

The source of this sequence is a human donor who donated a stem cell graft to a child with acute lymphoblastic leukemia. This specimen was PBMCs from the stem cell graft donor, taken from the stem cell graft. This chain connects TRBV7-6 to TRBJ2-7, with 14 positions matching TRBD2. The chain's CDR3 is CASSPSGTSGSIYEQYF. The DNA for the CDR3 is TGTGCCAGCAGCCCAAGCGGGACTAGCGGGAGTATATACGAGCAGTACTTC.